What follows are 24 T cell receptor beta chains derived from one specimen sequenced in a study of identical twins. A single record per CDR3 protein comes from TCRdb applying MiXCR to the 5' RACE reads. The sample contains some 710,000 distinct CDR3 sequences, approximately 6.1% of which appear only once. Specimen: naive T cells sorted from blood. The receptor source for this set is a man aged 18 to 30 in good health.

This clonotype was detected ten times or more. This chain uses TRBV10-3 with TRBJ1-2; D gene uncertain. Germline V lookup: CDR1 ENHRY, CDR2 SYGVKD. The ends were cut back, 2 bases at V and 7 bases at J, with 11 bases in the middle. The CDR3 runs 13 residues. The CDR3, as DNA: TGTGCCATCAGTGAGAAACAGATACTTGGCTACACCTTC. This sequence encodes CAISEKQILGYTF.

This clonotype was seen a few times. This sequence joins TRBV20-1 and TRBJ2-7; unclear D gene. The CDR3 runs to 16 residues. V gave up 1 base and J gave up 0 bases, with 16 bases separating them. Germline CDR1 DFQATT, CDR2 SNEGSKA (reference sequence). The CDR3 here is CSARGLTGMSSYEQYF. CDR3 coding DNA: TGCAGTGCTAGAGGTCTTACTGGCATGAGCTCCTACGAGCAGTACTTC.

The gene calls are TRBV30 and TRBJ2-5; D is unresolved. Trimming stripped 4 bases from V and 4 bases from J, with 4 bases between. The CDR3 has 10 amino acids. Germline CDR1 and CDR2: GTSNPN and SVGIG (reference sequence). The CDR3 reads CAWKGETQYF. CDR3 nucleotide sequence: TGTGCCTGGAAGGGAGAGACCCAGTACTTC.

This clonotype was picked up many times. This chain links TRBV6-5 with TRBJ2-1; perhaps D is TRBD1 or TRBD2 (5 bases each). CDR3 size: 18 residues. The V and J ends lost 4 bases and 5 bases respectively, with 24 bases between them. CDR1 and CDR2 (germline): MNHEY, SVGAGI. In nucleotides, the CDR3 is TGTGCCAGCAGTTGGGACGGAAACTCTAAAGTAGAACACAATGAGCAGTTCTTC. It yields the protein CASSWDGNSKVEHNEQFF.

This clonotype occurred a few times. The chain recombines TRBV29-1 with TRBJ2-2, with 8 positions matching TRBD1. CDR1 SQVTM and CDR2 ANQGSEA come from the germline V gene. The CDR3 is made up of 14 amino acids. V shed 4 bases and J 7 bases; nucleotides not matched to a gene: 8. CDR3 in DNA: TGCAGCGTTGCCCCAGGGGGCCTAGGCGGGGAGCTGTTTTTT. Protein: CSVAPGGLGGELFF.

CDR3 bases: TGTGCCAGCAGTTTATTACAGGGTAGGACCGGGGAGCTGTTTTTT. Translation gives CASSLLQGRTGELFF. This chain links TRBV27 with TRBJ2-2; perhaps TRBD1 as D (6 bases). The CDR3 totals 15 residues. The V gene's germline CDR1 is MNHEY and CDR2 SMNVEV (reference sequence). Trimming removed 1 base from V and 5 bases from J, with 11 bases in between.

This clonotype was found many times. The rearrangement joins TRBV10-3 to TRBJ2-2; D not resolved. V lost 11 bases and J 2 bases, leaving 9 bases between the germline ends. This CDR3 is 12 amino acids long. CDR1 ENHRY and CDR2 SYGVKD come from the germline V gene. CDR3 nucleotide sequence: TGTGCCTTTCAAGACAACACCGGGGAGCTGTTTTTT. Residues: CAFQDNTGELFF.

The table lists this clonotype with a few counts. This rearrangement joins TRBV5-1 to TRBJ2-2; TRBD1 aligns across 7 bases. After removal of 4 bases from V and 1 base from J, the junction contained 4 bases not matched to a gene. The CDR3 sequence is 15 residues long. Germline V CDR1 and CDR2: SGHRS, YFSETQ. The CDR3 region is CASSRQGENTGELFF. The CDR3 coding sequence is TGCGCCAGCAGCCGGCAGGGGGAGAACACCGGGGAGCTGTTTTTT.

This clonotype was recorded a few times. This chain uses TRBV5-5 with TRBJ2-7; 7 nucleotides agree with TRBD1. The CDR3 is 15 amino acids. The germline V gene encodes CDR1 SGHKS and CDR2 YYEKEE (reference sequence). J was trimmed by 7 bases and V by 2 bases; bases with no gene match: 12. This CDR3 is CASSFVPNRGGEQYV. CDR3 sequence (DNA): TGTGCCAGCAGCTTCGTACCGAACAGGGGTGGTGAGCAGTACGTC.

The CDR3 bases are TGCAGCGTTTGGAAGGAAAGCTCTGGAAACACCATATATTTT. This codes for CSVWKESSGNTIYF. V and J are TRBV29-1 and TRBJ1-3; D gene unclear. The CDR3 consists of 14 residues. Trimming stripped 5 bases from V and 0 bases from J, with 11 bases between. CDR1 and CDR2 from the germline V gene are SQVTM and ANQGSEA.

This clonotype was detected a few times. This rearrangement joins TRBV7-8 to TRBJ2-3; 11 nucleotides match TRBD2. V lost 5 bases, J lost 3 bases, and 10 bases stayed unmatched. Germline values: CDR1 SGHVS, CDR2 FQNEAQ. The CDR3 length is 17 residues. CDR3 protein: CASSTPSTSGRTDTQYF. The CDR3 coding sequence is TGTGCCAGCAGCACCCCGTCCACTAGCGGGAGAACAGATACGCAGTATTTT.

V and J are TRBV6-5 and TRBJ1-2; D might be TRBD1 (6 bases). V was cut by 0 bases and J by 8 bases, with 19 bases left in between. The CDR3 spans 16 residues. The germline CDR1 and CDR2 sequences are MNHEY and SVGAGI. The CDR3 loop reads CASSYSTDTGMNGYTF. CDR3 DNA: TGTGCCAGCAGTTACTCAACCGATACAGGGATGAACGGCTACACCTTC.

This clonotype was seen at least ten times. The chain uses TRBV5-1 and TRBJ1-6; 10 positions agree with TRBD1. CDR3 length: 16 amino acids. Germline values: CDR1 SGHRS, CDR2 YFSETQ. J lost 7 bases, V lost 1 base, and 5 bases had no gene match. CDR3 in DNA: TGCGCCAGCAGCTTGACCGGGACAGGGGACAATTCACCCCTCCACTTT. Translating it yields CASSLTGTGDNSPLHF.

This clonotype was seen ten or more times. The chain couples TRBV12-3 or TRBV12-4 to TRBJ2-1; 9 bases are a match to TRBD2. The CDR3 sequence is 18 residues long. Trimming removed 6 bases from V and 0 bases from J; junction bases left unmatched: 12. CDR3 region: CASRRGSGSHSSYNEQFF. For the CDR3, the DNA is TGTGCCAGCAGGCGGGGTAGCGGGAGTCACAGCTCCTACAATGAGCAGTTCTTC.

This chain links TRBV15 with TRBJ2-1; 8 nucleotides line up with TRBD2. The CDR3 extends over 17 amino acids. Per the germline V gene, CDR1 is LNHNV and CDR2 is YYDKDF (reference sequence). Trimming at V came to 5 bases and at J to 7 bases, leaving 16 bases not matched to a gene. DNA of the CDR3: TGTGCCACCAGCGTACCACCGAGGACTAGCAAGGGTAATGAGCAGTTCTTC. Protein sequence: CATSVPPRTSKGNEQFF. The full variable domain, with the rest looked up from reference TRBV15 and TRBJ2-1, is DAMVIQNPRYQVTQFGKPVTLSCSQTLNHNVMYWYQQKSSQAPKLLFHYYDKDFNNEADTPDNFQSRRPNTSFCFLDIRSPGLGDTAMYLCATSVPPRTSKGNEQFFGPGTRLTVL.

This clonotype has a count of ten or more. This sequence joins TRBV5-1 and TRBJ2-1; 12 bases map to TRBD2. The CDR3 is made up of 16 amino acids. Per the germline V gene, CDR1 is SGHRS and CDR2 is YFSETQ. Trimming cost V 4 bases and J 4 bases; bases outside gene matches: 6. In DNA form, the CDR3 reads TGCGCCAGCAGCCCACTGACTAGCGGGGGTTACAATGAGCAGTTCTTC. It translates to CASSPLTSGGYNEQFF.

The rearrangement joins TRBV10-1 to TRBJ2-1, with 13 nucleotides matching TRBD2. In germline, CDR1 is WNHNN, CDR2 SYGVQD (reference sequence). J lost 7 bases, V lost 0 bases, and 6 bases had no gene match. This CDR3 has 17 amino acids. CDR3 sequence (DNA): TGCGCCAGCAGTGAGTCGACGGGACTAGCGGGATGGAATGAGCAGTTCTTC. Its translation: CASSESTGLAGWNEQFF.

This clonotype was observed a few times. The CDR3 nucleotides are TGTGCCAGCAGTTTAGCGGGGGACAGGGGGCACTATGGCTACACCTTC. It specifies CASSLAGDRGHYGYTF. The rearrangement joins TRBV12-3 or TRBV12-4 to TRBJ1-2, with 12 nucleotides matching TRBD1. CDR3 size: 16 residues. With V trimmed by 0 bases and J by 3 bases, 2 bases remained unmatched.

Worth noting for this clonotype: Compared with germline, one end of the junction differs, possibly owing to a read error. This chain joins TRBV5-1 and TRBJ2-5; D is ambiguous. Per the germline V gene, CDR1 is SGHRS and CDR2 is YFSETQ. The CDR3 spans 14 residues. The CDR3 DNA follows: TGCACCAGCAGCTTGGATCACTTCCAAGAGACCCAGTACTTC. Its protein is CTSSLDHFQETQYF.

There are many counts of this clonotype. V gene TRBV29-1 combines with J gene TRBJ2-7; possible D gene TRBD1, 5 bases. The CDR3 has 15 amino acids. Looked up from germline, CDR1 is SQVTM and CDR2 is ANQGSEA. V was pared by 3 bases and J by 5 bases, with 20 bases between. The CDR3 spells CSVEFAPGKIHEQYF. CDR3 nucleotides: TGCAGCGTTGAGTTCGCGCCAGGGAAGATCCACGAGCAGTACTTC.

The chain combines TRBV12-3 or TRBV12-4 with TRBJ2-1, with a tentative D call TRBD1 (6 bases). The CDR3 is 14 residues long. V lost 4 bases and J 9 bases, leaving 16 bases between the germline ends. The CDR3 DNA follows: TGTGCCAGCAGTTCTCAAACAGGGAGAGGTGAGCAGTTCTTC. It is translated as CASSSQTGRGEQFF.

The chain is built from TRBV19 and TRBJ2-3; D is unresolved. The CDR3 runs to 13 residues. The germline gives CDR1 LNHDA, CDR2 SQIVND (reference sequence). V lost 3 bases and J lost 6, with 10 bases in between. CDR3 sequence reads: CASSIRVTDTQYF. In DNA, the CDR3 is TGTGCCAGTAGTATCCGGGTCACGGATACGCAGTATTTT. Full variable domain (outside the CDR3, taken from reference TRBV19 and TRBJ2-3): DGGITQSPKYLFRKEGQNVTLSCEQNLNHDAMYWYRQDPGQGLRLIYYSQIVNDFQKGDIAEGYSVSREKKESFPLTVTSAQKNPTAFYLCASSIRVTDTQYFGPGTRLTVL.

Many counts were recorded for this clonotype. This rearrangement joins TRBV27 to TRBJ2-3; the D is unclear. CDR1 is MNHEY and CDR2 is SMNVEV in the germline V gene (reference sequence). The V gene lost 3 bases and the J gene lost 4 bases, with 14 bases spanning the gap. CDR3 length: 15 amino acids. The CDR3 DNA is TGTGCCAGCAGTTTGCCCTCCGCCCCCGCAGATACGCAGTATTTT. Translation: CASSLPSAPADTQYF.

This clonotype appeared many times. V and J are TRBV7-6 and TRBJ2-1; 9 bases map to TRBD1. The CDR3 totals 14 residues. Germline CDR1 SGHVS, CDR2 FNYEAQ. With 1 base clipped from V and 5 bases from J, the junction kept 0 bases outside the gene matches. CDR3 amino acids: CASSLGDRDNEQFF. CDR3 nucleotide sequence: TGTGCCAGCAGCTTAGGGGACAGGGACAATGAGCAGTTCTTC.